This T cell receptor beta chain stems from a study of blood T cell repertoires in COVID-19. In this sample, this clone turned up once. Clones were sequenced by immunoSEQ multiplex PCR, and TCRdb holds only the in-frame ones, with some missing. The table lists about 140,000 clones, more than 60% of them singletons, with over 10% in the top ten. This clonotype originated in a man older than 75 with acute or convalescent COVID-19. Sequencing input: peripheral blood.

The CDR3 loop is CASSKALTGPQGGTQYF. In DNA, the CDR3 is TGCGCCAGCAGCAAAGCGCTGACAGGGCCCCAGGGCGGGACCCAGTACTTC. This chain connects TRBV5-1 to TRBJ2-5; TRBD1 matches at 7 bases. The CDR3 loop spans 17 amino acids. The V and J ends lost 4 bases and 7 bases, in that order; junction bases with no gene match: 19. Germline CDR1 and CDR2: SGHRS and YFSETQ.